What follows describes a single T cell receptor (beta chain). These data come from a study of blood T cell repertoires in COVID-19. Background on the study: Samples of COVID-19 (acute and convalescent) were obtained from the United States, Italy and Spain.

Measured with immunoSEQ multiplex PCR; TCRdb has only the in-frame clones, and not every one. The profile shows around 310,000 clones, 90% of them singletons. This CDR3 has 14 amino acids. The V and J ends lost 1 base and 3 bases respectively, with 10 bases between them. CDR1 is MNHNS and CDR2 is SASEGT in the germline V gene. The chain links TRBV6-1 to TRBJ2-7; D is uncertain. Sequences were obtained from peripheral blood. This receptor was identified in a woman aged 35 to 49 with COVID-19, enrolled during active disease. CDR3 protein: CASSEVYSNYEQYF. In nucleotides, the CDR3 is TGTGCCAGCAGTGAAGTCTACAGCAACTACGAGCAGTACTTC.